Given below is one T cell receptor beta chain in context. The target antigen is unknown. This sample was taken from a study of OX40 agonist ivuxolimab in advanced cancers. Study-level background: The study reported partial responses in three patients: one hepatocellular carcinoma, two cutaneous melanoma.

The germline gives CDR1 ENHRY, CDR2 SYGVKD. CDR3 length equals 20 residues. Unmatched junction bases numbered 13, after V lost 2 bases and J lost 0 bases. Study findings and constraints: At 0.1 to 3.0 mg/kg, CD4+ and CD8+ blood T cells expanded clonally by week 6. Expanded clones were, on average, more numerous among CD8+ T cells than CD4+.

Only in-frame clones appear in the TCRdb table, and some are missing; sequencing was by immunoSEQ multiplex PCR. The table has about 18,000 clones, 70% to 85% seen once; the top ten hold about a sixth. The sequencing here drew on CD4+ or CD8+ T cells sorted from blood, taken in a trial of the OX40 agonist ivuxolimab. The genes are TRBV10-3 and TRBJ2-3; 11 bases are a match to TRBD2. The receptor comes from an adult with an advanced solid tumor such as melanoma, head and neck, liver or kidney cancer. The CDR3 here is CAISEPTSGMTGASTDTQYF. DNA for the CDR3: TGTGCCATCAGTGAGCCGACTAGCGGGATGACGGGGGCTAGCACAGATACGCAGTATTTT.